Following are 2 T cell receptor beta chains from one sample sequenced in a study of blood T cells in healthy people across ages. The authors ran a second PCR of 7 to 11 cycles using a sample-barcoded 5' primer and a J-beta primer mix. TCRdb fed the 5' RACE reads into MiXCR, producing one record per CDR3 protein. The sample includes around 780,000 distinct CDR3 sequences, roughly 24% seen only once; the top ten take around 2.9%. The sample was also linked to a second study, of T cells of mothers and their children.

Sequencing was carried out using blood. The receptors were gathered from a boy younger than 18 in good health.

The gene calls are TRBV5-5 and TRBJ1-1; maybe TRBD1 (6 bases). This CDR3 region has 14 residues. The ends were cut back, 0 bases at V and 4 bases at J, with 10 bases in the middle. From germline, CDR1 is SGHKS and CDR2 YYEKEE (reference sequence). CDR3 sequence reads: CASSLVGGLTEAFF. For the CDR3, the DNA is TGTGCCAGCAGCTTGGTGGGGGGGCTCACTGAAGCTTTCTTT.

There are a few counts of this clonotype. The chain combines TRBV5-1 with TRBJ2-5, with no clear D. Trimming cost V 0 bases and J 2 bases, with 14 bases left between them. The CDR3 has 16 residues. Germline V gives CDR1 SGHRS, CDR2 YFSETQ. The CDR3 coding sequence is TGCGCCAGCAGCTTGGAGGAACGTAAACCTCAAGAGACCCAGTACTTC. Translating gives CASSLEERKPQETQYF.